The TCR beta chain described here comes from a study of CD4 and CD8 cells across lung adenocarcinoma regions. Each CDR3 protein is one row after TCRdb ran MiXCR on the PCR reads. The repertoire consists of nearly 9,500 distinct CDR3 sequences, with roughly 50% occurring once and the leading ten covering 40% to 50%. This clonotype was recorded many times. The patients had localized lung adenocarcinoma, a non-small cell subtype. This clonotype was obtained from a female donor with lung adenocarcinoma. The CD4 and CD8 labels of this study may be unreliable. The sequencing sample was made of CD8+ T cells from the margin of a lung tumor.

The CDR3 nucleotides are TGCGCCAGCAGTGGGGCTAGCGGGAGTAATGAGCAGTTCTTC. Translated: CASSGASGSNEQFF. This chain uses TRBV10-1 with TRBJ2-1; 10 bases align to TRBD2. V gave up 4 bases and J gave up 7 bases; unmatched junction bases: 4. The germline V gene has CDR1 WNHNN and CDR2 SYGVQD (reference sequence). The CDR3 is 14 residues long.